This T cell receptor beta chain was profiled in a study of blood T cell repertoires in COVID-19. Study in general: The samples span acute and convalescent COVID-19 from the United States, Italy and Spain. The analysed material was cDNA or gDNA that came from T cells, B-cell-depleted T cells, or PBMCs.

This clone has a handful of counts. The germline gives CDR1 SGHTA, CDR2 FQGNSA. V was shortened by 1 base and J by 4 bases, with 10 bases between the two germline ends. The CDR3 is made up of 14 amino acids. Sequencing was performed with immunoSEQ multiplex PCR; in TCRdb, only in-frame clones are kept and a portion is missing. The sample holds approximately 170,000 clones; 70% to 90% are singletons and the top ten take around 4%. Sequencing used peripheral blood. This TCR derives from a woman in her 70s with acute or convalescent COVID-19. This sequence joins TRBV7-2 and TRBJ1-2; D is ambiguous. Here the CDR3 reads CASSLGHSPYGYTF. The CDR3 DNA is TGTGCCAGCAGCTTAGGGCACAGCCCCTATGGCTACACCTTC. Together with reference TRBV7-2 and TRBJ1-2, the CDR3 gives the full variable domain: GAGVSQSPSNKVTEKGKDVELRCDPISGHTALYWYRQSLGQGLEFLIYFQGNSAPDKSGLPSDRFSAERTGGSVSTLTIQRTQQEDSAVYLCASSLGHSPYGYTFGSGTRLTVV.